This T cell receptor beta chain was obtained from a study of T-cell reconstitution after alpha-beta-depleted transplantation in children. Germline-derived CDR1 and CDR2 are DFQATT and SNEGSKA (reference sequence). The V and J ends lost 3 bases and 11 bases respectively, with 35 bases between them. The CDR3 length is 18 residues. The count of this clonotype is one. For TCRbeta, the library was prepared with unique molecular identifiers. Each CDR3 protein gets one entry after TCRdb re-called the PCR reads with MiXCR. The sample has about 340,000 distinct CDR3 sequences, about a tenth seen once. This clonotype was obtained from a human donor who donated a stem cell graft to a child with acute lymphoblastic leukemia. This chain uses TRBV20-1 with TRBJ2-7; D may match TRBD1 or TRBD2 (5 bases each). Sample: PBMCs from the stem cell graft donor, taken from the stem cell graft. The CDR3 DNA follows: TGCAGTGCTAGGGGTATGGAAAGGGACGTTTGGAGCCCTCCTCTGAAGTACTTC. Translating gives CSARGMERDVWSPPLKYF.